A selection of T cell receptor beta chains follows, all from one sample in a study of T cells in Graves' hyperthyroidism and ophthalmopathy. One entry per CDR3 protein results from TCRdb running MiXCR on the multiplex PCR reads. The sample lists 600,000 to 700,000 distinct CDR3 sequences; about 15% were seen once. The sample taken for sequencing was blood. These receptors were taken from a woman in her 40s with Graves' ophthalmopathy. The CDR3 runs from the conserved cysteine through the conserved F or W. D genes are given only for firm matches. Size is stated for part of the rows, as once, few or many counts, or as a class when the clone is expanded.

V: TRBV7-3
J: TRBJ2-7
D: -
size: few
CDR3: CASSLEAGTSSYEQYF
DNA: TGTGCCAGCAGCTTAGAAGCAGGGACGAGCTCCTACGAGCAGTACTTC

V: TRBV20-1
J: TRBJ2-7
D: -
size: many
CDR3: CSAREGFWMYEQYF
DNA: TGCAGTGCTAGAGAGGGGTTCTGGATGTACGAGCAGTACTTC

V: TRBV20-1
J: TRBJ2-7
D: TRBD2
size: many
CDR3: CSAPPPGREGTGEQYF
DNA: TGCAGTGCCCCCCCGCCCGGCAGGGAGGGTACGGGCGAGCAGTACTTC

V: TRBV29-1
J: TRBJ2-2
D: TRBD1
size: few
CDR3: CSAGQANTGELFF
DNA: TGCAGCGCAGGACAGGCCAACACCGGGGAGCTGTTTTTT

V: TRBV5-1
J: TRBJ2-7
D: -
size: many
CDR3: CASSLWAQETYEQYF
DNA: TGCGCCAGCAGCTTGTGGGCCCAGGAGACCTACGAGCAGTACTTC

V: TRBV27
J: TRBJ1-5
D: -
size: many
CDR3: CASSLRGANQPQHF
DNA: TGTGCCAGCAGTTTGAGGGGCGCTAATCAGCCCCAGCATTTT

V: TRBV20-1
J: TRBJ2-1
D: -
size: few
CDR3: CSATLVAGTDYNEQFF
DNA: TGCAGTGCTACCCTAGTAGCGGGGACAGACTACAATGAGCAGTTCTTC

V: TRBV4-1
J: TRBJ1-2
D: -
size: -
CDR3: CASSQPHGGYGYTF
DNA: TGCGCCAGCAGCCAACCACATGGCGGCTATGGCTACACCTTC

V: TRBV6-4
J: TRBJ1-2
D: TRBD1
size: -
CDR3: CASSPLGRRPTEGAQNYGYTF
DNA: TGTGCCAGCAGTCCCTTGGGTCGAAGGCCCACGGAGGGGGCGCAGAACTATGGCTACACCTTC

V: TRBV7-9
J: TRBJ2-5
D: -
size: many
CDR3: CASRFGTAGGTQYF
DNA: TGTGCCAGCAGGTTTGGGACAGCCGGGGGGACCCAGTACTTC

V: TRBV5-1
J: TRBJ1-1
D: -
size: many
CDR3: CASSTDTNTEAFF
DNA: TGCGCCAGCAGCACGGACACGAACACTGAAGCTTTCTTT

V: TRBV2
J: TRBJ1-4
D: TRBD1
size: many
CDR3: CASREYRGGNEKLFF
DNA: TGTGCCAGCAGGGAATACAGGGGAGGTAATGAAAAACTGTTTTTT

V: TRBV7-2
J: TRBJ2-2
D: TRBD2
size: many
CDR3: CASRIAGGPTGELFF
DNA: TGTGCCAGCAGGATAGCGGGAGGACCCACCGGGGAGCTGTTTTTT

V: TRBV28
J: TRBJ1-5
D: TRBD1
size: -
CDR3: CASSFKRQGLNQPQHF
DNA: TGTGCCAGCAGTTTCAAAAGACAGGGCTTGAATCAGCCCCAGCATTTT

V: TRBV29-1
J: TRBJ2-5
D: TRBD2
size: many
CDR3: CSVSLSGRRETQYF
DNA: TGCAGCGTTTCCTTGAGCGGGAGACGCGAGACCCAGTACTTC

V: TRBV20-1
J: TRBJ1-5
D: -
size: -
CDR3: CSARQNSNQPQHF
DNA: TGCAGTGCTAGACAGAACAGCAATCAGCCCCAGCATTTT

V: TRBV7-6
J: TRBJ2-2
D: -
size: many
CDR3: CASSPTAANTGELFF
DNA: TGTGCCAGCAGCCCTACAGCCGCGAACACCGGGGAGCTGTTTTTT

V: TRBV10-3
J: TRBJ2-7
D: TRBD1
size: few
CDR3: CAISEPGQGAYEQYF
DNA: TGTGCCATCAGTGAGCCGGGACAGGGGGCCTACGAGCAGTACTTC

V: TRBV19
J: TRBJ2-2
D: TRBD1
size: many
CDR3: CASSPTGLVTGELFF
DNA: TGTGCCAGTAGCCCGACAGGGTTGGTCACCGGGGAGCTGTTTTTT

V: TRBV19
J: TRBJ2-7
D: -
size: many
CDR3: CASSILGSGEQYF
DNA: TGTGCCAGTAGTATACTGGGTTCGGGGGAGCAGTACTTC

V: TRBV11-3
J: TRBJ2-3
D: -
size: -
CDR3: CASSLTLVDTQYF
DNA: TGTGCCAGCAGCTTAACTCTAGTGGATACGCAGTATTTT

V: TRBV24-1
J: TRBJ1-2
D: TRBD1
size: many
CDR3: CATGTDYGYTF
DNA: TGTGCCACCGGGACAGACTATGGCTACACCTTC

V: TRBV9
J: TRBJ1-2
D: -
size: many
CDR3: CASSSQDAERWDEYGYTF
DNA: TGTGCCAGCAGCTCCCAGGATGCGGAACGGTGGGACGAATATGGCTACACCTTC

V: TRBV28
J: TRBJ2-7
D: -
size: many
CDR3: CASIGTVLKPYEQYF
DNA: TGTGCCAGCATAGGAACAGTCCTAAAACCCTACGAGCAGTACTTC

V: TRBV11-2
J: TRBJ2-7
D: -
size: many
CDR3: CASSFLQGNEQYF
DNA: TGTGCCAGCAGCTTTCTACAGGGCAACGAGCAGTACTTC

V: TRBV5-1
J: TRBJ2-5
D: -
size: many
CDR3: CASSLGWDTVQETQYF
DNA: TGCGCCAGCAGCTTGGGATGGGACACCGTACAAGAGACCCAGTACTTC

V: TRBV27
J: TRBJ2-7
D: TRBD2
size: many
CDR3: CASKLAGGRYEQYF
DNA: TGTGCCAGTAAACTAGCGGGAGGGCGCTACGAGCAGTACTTC

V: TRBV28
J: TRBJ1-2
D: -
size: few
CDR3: CASSPAGDAGYTF
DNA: TGTGCCAGCAGCCCGGCGGGGGACGCTGGCTACACCTTC

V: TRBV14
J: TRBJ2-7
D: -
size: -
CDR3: CASNTPETPFEQYF
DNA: TGTGCCAGCAACACACCCGAAACTCCCTTCGAGCAGTACTTC

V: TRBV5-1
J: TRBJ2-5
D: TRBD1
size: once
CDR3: CASSFDREETKYF
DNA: TGCGCCAGCAGCTTCGACAGGGAAGAGACCAAGTACTTC

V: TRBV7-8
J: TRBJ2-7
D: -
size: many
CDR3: CASSLAAPGQDEQYF
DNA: TGTGCCAGCAGCTTAGCGGCCCCAGGGCAGGACGAGCAGTACTTC

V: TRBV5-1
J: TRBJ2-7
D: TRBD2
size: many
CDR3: CASSLASSGLSYEQYF
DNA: TGCGCCAGCAGCTTGGCGTCTAGCGGTCTTTCCTACGAGCAGTACTTC

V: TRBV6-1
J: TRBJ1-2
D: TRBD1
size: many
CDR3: CASRFTGGFWGYTF
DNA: TGTGCCAGCAGATTCACAGGGGGCTTTTGGGGCTACACCTTC

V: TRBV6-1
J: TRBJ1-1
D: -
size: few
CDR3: CASTPRGTWGTEAFF
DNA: TGTGCCAGCACTCCACGGGGCACCTGGGGCACTGAAGCTTTCTTT

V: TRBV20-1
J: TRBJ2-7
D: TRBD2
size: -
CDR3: CSARAPLAGGSYEQYF
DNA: TGCAGTGCTAGAGCCCCCCTAGCGGGAGGCAGCTACGAGCAGTACTTC

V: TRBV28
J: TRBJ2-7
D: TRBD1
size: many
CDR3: CASRSGGSYEQYF
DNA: TGTGCCAGCAGATCAGGGGGATCCTACGAGCAGTACTTC

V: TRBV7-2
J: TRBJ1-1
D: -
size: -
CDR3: CASSSFRTEAFF
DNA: TGTGCCAGCAGCTCTTTTCGAACTGAAGCTTTCTTT

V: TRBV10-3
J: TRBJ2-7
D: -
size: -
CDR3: CAISEYETVSYEQYF
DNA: TGTGCCATCAGTGAGTATGAGACAGTAAGCTACGAGCAGTACTTC

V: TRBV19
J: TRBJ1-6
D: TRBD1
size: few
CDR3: CASGQDGGFSPLHF
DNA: TGTGCCAGTGGACAGGACGGAGGATTTTCACCCCTCCACTTT

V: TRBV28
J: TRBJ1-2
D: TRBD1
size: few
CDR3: CASSLPGGKRNGYTF
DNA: TGTGCCAGCAGTTTACCAGGGGGAAAACGAAATGGCTACACCTTC

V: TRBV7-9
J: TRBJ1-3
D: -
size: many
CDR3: CASSLADTSGNTIYF
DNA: TGTGCCAGCAGCTTAGCGGACACCTCTGGAAACACCATATATTTT

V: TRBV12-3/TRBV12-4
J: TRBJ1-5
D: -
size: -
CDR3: CASSTVGWTLSNQPQHF
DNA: TGTGCCAGCAGCACCGTGGGATGGACCCTTTCTAATCAGCCCCAGCATTTT

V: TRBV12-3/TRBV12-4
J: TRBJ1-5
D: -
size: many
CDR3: CASRMTGGVNQPQHF
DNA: TGTGCCAGCAGAATGACAGGCGGAGTCAATCAGCCCCAGCATTTT

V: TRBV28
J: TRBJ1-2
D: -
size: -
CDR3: CASTPTDPRDGYTF
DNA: TGTGCCAGCACACCGACGGACCCTAGGGATGGCTACACCTTC

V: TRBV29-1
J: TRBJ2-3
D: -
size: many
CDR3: CSVVGGVTDTQYF
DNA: TGCAGCGTTGTAGGGGGGGTTACAGATACGCAGTATTTT

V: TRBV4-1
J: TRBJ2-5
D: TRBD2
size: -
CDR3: CASSQDPLTSGWVETQYF
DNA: TGCGCCAGCAGCCAAGACCCGCTGACTAGCGGGTGGGTTGAGACCCAGTACTTC

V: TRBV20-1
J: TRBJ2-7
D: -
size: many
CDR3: CSARVAPPYEQYF
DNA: TGCAGTGCTAGGGTGGCGCCGCCCTACGAGCAGTACTTC